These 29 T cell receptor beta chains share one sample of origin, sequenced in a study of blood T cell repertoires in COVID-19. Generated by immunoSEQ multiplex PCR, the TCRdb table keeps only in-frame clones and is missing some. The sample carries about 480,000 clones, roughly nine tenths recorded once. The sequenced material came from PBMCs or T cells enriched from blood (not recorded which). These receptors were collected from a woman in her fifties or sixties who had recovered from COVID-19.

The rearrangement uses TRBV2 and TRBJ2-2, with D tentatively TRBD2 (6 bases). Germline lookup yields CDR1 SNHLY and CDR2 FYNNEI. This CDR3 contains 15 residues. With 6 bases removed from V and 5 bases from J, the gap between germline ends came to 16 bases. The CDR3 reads CASREGGGKTGELFF. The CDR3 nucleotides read TGTGCCAGCAGGGAGGGTGGAGGGAAAACCGGGGAGCTGTTTTTT.

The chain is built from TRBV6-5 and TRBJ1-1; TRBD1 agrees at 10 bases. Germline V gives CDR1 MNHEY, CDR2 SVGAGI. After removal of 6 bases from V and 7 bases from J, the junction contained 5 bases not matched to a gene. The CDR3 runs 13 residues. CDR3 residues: CASRRQGAVEAFF. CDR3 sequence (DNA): TGTGCCAGCAGGAGACAGGGGGCCGTTGAAGCTTTCTTT.

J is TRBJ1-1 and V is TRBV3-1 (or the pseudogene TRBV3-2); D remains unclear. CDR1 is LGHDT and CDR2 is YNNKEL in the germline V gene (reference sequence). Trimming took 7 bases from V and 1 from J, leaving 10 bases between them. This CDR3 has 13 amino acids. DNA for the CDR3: TGTGCCAGCAACTTCCGTCAGAACACTGAAGCTTTCTTT. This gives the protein CASNFRQNTEAFF.

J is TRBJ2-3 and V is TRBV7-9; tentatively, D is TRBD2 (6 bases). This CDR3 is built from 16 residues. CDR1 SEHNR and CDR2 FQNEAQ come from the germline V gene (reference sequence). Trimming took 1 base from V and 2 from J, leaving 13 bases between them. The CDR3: CASSLEVGGTTDTQYF. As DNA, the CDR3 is TGTGCCAGCAGCTTAGAAGTTGGGGGGACCACAGATACGCAGTATTTT.

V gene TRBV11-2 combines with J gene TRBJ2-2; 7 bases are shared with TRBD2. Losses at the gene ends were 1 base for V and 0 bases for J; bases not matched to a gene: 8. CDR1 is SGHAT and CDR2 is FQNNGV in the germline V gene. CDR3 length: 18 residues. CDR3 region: CASSLGWFAGANTGELFF. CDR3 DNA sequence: TGTGCCAGCAGCTTAGGCTGGTTCGCGGGGGCGAACACCGGGGAGCTGTTTTTT.

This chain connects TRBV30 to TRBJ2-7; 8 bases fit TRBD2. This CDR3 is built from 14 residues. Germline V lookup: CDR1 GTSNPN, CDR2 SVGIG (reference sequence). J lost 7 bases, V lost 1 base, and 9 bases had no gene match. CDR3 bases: TGTGCCTGGAGTGACAAAGCGGGGGCGGGGGAGCAGTACGTC. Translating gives CAWSDKAGAGEQYV.

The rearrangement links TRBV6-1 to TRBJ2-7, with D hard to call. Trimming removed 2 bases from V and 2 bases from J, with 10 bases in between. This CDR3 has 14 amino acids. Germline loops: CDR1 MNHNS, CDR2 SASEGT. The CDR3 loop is CASSENWAPYEQYV. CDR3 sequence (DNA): TGTGCCAGCAGTGAAAATTGGGCCCCCTACGAGCAGTACGTC.

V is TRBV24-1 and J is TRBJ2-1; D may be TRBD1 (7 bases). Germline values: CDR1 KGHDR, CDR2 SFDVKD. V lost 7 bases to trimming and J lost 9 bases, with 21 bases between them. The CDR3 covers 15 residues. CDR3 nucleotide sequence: TGTGCCACCAGCCGGCGGGACAGCTCTTCGGGTGAGCAGTTCTTC. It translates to CATSRRDSSSGEQFF.

The DNA of the CDR3 is TGTGCCATCAGTTTGACAGGGGGCGTAAGTGGCTACACCTTC. Protein product: CAISLTGGVSGYTF. J is TRBJ1-2 and V is TRBV10-3; TRBD1 agrees at 10 bases. Per the germline V gene, CDR1 is ENHRY and CDR2 is SYGVKD. V dropped 5 bases and J dropped 7; count of bases not matched to a gene: 7. The CDR3 has 14 residues.

This CDR3 reads CASSLTGRTTDTQYF. The CDR3 DNA sequence: TGCGCCAGCAGCTTGACAGGGCGCACCACAGATACGCAGTATTTT. This chain uses TRBV5-1 with TRBJ2-3, with D maybe TRBD1 (6 bases). The CDR3 length is 15 residues. From germline, CDR1 is SGHRS and CDR2 YFSETQ. Trimming cost V 1 base and J 2 bases, with 11 bases left between them. The full variable domain, with the rest looked up from reference TRBV5-1 and TRBJ2-3, is KAGVTQTPRYLIKTRGQQVTLSCSPISGHRSVSWYQQTPGQGLQFLFEYFSETQRNKGNFPGRFSGRQFSNSRSEMNVSTLELGDSALYLCASSLTGRTTDTQYFGPGTRLTVL.

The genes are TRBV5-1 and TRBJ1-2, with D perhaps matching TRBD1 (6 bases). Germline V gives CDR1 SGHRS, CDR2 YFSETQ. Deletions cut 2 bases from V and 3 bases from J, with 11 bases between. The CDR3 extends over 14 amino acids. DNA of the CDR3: TGCGCCAGCAGCTTACAGGGTCAGGACTATGGCTACACCTTC. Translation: CASSLQGQDYGYTF.

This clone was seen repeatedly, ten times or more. For the CDR3, the DNA is TGTGCCTGCCCTACGGGGGGCTTGAGGTCTAGCACAGATACGCAGTATTTT. Its protein is CACPTGGLRSSTDTQYF. The chain uses TRBV28 and TRBJ2-3, with D possibly being TRBD2 (7 bases). With 11 bases removed from V and 0 bases from J, the gap between germline ends came to 24 bases. Per the germline V gene, CDR1 is MDHEN and CDR2 is SYDVKM. This CDR3 is 17 amino acids long.

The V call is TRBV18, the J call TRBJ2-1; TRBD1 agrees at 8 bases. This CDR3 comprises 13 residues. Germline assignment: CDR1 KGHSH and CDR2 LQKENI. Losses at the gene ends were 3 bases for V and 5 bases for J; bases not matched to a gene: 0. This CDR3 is CASSPGQDNEQFF. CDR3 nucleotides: TGTGCCAGCTCACCGGGACAGGACAATGAGCAGTTCTTC.

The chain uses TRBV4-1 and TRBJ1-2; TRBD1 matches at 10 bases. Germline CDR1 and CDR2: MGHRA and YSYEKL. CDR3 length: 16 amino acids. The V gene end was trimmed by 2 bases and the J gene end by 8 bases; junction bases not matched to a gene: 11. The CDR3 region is CASSQLQTGGDQGYTF. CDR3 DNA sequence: TGCGCCAGCAGCCAACTTCAGACAGGGGGCGATCAGGGCTACACCTTC.

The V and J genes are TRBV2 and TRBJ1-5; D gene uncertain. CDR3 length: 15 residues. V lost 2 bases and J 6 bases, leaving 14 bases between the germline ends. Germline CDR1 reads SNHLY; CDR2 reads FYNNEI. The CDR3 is CASSEFLSGVQPQHF. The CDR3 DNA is TGTGCCAGCAGTGAATTTCTCAGCGGGGTTCAGCCCCAGCATTTT.

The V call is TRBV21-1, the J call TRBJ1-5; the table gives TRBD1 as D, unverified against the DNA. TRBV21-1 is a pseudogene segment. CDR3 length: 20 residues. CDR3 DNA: TGTGCCAGCAGCGTAGAGGACAGGTTGCCGCAGGCGGGGAACAATCAGCCCCAGCATTTT. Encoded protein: CASSVEDRLPQAGNNQPQHF.

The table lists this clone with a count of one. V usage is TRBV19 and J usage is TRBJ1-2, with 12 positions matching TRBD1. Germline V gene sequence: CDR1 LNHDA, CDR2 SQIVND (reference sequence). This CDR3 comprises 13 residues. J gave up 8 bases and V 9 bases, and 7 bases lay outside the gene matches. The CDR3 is CASRGQGARGYTF. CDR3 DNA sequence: TGTGCCAGCCGGGGACAGGGGGCTCGGGGCTACACCTTC.

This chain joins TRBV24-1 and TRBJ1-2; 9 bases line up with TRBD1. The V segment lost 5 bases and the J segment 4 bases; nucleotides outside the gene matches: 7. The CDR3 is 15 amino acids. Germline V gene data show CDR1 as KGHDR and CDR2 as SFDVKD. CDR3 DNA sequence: TGTGCCACCAGTGCCAGCGGGACAGGGCTCTATGGCTACACCTTC. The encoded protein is CATSASGTGLYGYTF.

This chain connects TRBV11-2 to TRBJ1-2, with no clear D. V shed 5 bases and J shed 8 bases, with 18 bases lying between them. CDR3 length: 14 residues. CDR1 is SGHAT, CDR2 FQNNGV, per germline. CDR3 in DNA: TGTGCCAGCAGCCCAAACCGGGGAACGGGCGGCTACACCTTC. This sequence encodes CASSPNRGTGGYTF.

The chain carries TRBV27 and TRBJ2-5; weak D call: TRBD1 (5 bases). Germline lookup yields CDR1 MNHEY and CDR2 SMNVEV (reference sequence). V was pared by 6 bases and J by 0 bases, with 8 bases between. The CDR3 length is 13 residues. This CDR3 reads CASSRAYQETQYF. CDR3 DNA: TGTGCCAGCAGCAGGGCGTACCAAGAGACCCAGTACTTC.

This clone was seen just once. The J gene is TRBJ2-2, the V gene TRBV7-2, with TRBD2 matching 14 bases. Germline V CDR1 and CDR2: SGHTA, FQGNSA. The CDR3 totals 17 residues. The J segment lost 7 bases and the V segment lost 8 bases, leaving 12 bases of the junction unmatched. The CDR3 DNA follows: TGTGCCAGCGTGCGACTAGCGGGGGGGCCTGTTAGCGGGGAGCTGTTTTTT. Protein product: CASVRLAGGPVSGELFF.

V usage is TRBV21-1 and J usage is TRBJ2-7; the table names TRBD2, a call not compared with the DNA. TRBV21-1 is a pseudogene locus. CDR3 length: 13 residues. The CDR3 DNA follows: TGTGCCAGCAGCAAAGTGATAGTCTACGAGCAGTACGTC. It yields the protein CASSKVIVYEQYV.

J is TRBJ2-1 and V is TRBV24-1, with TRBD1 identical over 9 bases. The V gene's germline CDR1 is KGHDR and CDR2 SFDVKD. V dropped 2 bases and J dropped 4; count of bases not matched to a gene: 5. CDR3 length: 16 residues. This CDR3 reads CATSDWGQGTYNEQFF. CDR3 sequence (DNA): TGTGCCACCAGTGATTGGGGACAGGGTACTTACAATGAGCAGTTCTTC.

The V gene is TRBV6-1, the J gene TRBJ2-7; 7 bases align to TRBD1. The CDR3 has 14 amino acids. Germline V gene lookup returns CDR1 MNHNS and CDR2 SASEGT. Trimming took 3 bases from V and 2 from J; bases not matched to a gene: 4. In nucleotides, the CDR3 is TGTGCCAGCAGTGACCAGGGGGTCCCCTACGAGCAGTACTTC. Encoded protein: CASSDQGVPYEQYF.

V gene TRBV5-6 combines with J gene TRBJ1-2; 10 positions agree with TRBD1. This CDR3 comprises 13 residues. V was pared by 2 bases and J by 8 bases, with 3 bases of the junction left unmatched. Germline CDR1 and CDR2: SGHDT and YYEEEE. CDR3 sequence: CASSLDRGLGYTF. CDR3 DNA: TGTGCCAGCAGCTTAGACAGGGGGCTGGGCTACACCTTC. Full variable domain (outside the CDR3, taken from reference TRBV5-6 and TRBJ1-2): DAGVTQSPTHLIKTRGQQVTLRCSPKSGHDTVSWYQQALGQGPQFIFQYYEEEERQRGNFPDRFSGHQFPNYSSELNVNALLLGDSALYLCASSLDRGLGYTFGSGTRLTVV.

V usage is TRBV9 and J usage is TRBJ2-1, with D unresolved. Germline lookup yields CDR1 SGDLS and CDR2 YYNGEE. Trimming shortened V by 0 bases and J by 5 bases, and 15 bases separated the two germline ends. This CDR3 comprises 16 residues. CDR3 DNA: TGTGCCAGCAGCGTAGCTGGGCGCGCCCCTAACAATGAGCAGTTCTTC. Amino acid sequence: CASSVAGRAPNNEQFF.

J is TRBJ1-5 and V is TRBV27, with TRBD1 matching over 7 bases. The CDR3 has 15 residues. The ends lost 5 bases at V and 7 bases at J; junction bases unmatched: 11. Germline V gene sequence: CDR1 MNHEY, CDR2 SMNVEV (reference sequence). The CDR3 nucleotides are TGTGCCAGCAGTCCTACAGGGGATGGGGGCCAGCCCCAGCATTTT. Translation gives CASSPTGDGGQPQHF.

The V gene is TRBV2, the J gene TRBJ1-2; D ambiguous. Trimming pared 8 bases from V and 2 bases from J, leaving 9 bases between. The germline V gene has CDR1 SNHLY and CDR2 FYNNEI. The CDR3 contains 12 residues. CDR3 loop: CASREFNYGYTF. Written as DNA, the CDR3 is TGTGCCAGCCGGGAATTCAACTATGGCTACACCTTC. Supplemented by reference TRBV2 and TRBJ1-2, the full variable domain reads EPEVTQTPSHQVTQMGQEVILRCVPISNHLYFYWYRQILGQKVEFLVSFYNNEISEKSEIFDDQFSVERPDGSNFTLKIRSTKLEDSAMYFCASREFNYGYTFGSGTRLTVV.

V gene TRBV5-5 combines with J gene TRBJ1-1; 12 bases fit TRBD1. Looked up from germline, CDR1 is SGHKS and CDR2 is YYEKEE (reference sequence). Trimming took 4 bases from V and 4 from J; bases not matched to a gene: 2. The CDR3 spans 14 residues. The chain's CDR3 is CASSGGQGATEAFF. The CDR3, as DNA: TGTGCCAGCAGCGGGGGACAGGGGGCCACTGAAGCTTTCTTT. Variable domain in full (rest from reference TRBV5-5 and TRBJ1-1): DAGVTQSPTHLIKTRGQQVTLRCSPISGHKSVSWYQQVLGQGPQFIFQYYEKEERGRGNFPDRFSARQFPNYSSELNVNALLLGDSALYLCASSGGQGATEAFFGQGTRLTVV.